The next 30 T cell receptor beta chains were all read from a single sample in a study of blood T cells in healthy people across ages. Next came a second PCR, run for about 6 to 12 cycles, which used a sample-barcoded 5' primer along with a J-beta primer mix. Each CDR3 protein gets one entry after TCRdb re-called the 5' RACE reads with MiXCR. The sample lists over a million distinct CDR3 sequences; around 55% were seen once. Sequenced: blood. The source of these receptors is a young man in good health.

V gene TRBV11-2 combines with J gene TRBJ1-1; the match to TRBD1 covers 7 bases. In germline, CDR1 is SGHAT, CDR2 FQNNGV. V shed 1 base and J 6 bases; nucleotides not matched to a gene: 11. The CDR3 has 16 amino acids. CDR3 region: CASSLVRSDRDPEAFF. CDR3 DNA: TGTGCCAGCAGCTTAGTTCGGTCAGACAGGGATCCTGAAGCTTTCTTT.

Worth noting for this clonotype: One junction end disagrees with the germline gene, perhaps due to a read error. V and J are TRBV19 and TRBJ1-1; D is unresolved. The CDR3 length is 14 residues. Germline V CDR1 and CDR2: LNHDA, SQIVND (reference sequence). This chain's CDR3 is CASKSRDANTEVFF. The CDR3 DNA reads TGTGCCAGTAAGAGCCGGGATGCGAACACTGAAGTTTTCTTT. The entire variable domain, with the rest obtained from reference TRBV19 and TRBJ1-1, is as follows: DGGITQSPKYLFRKEGQNVTLSCEQNLNHDAMYWYRQDPGQGLRLIYYSQIVNDFQKGDIAEGYSVSREKKESFPLTVTSAQKNPTAFYLCASKSRDANTEVFFGQGTRLTVV.

The rearrangement uses TRBV27 and TRBJ2-1, with a possible D match to TRBD2 (5 bases). V lost 5 bases, J lost 0 bases, and 8 bases lay in between. From germline, CDR1 is MNHEY and CDR2 SMNVEV (reference sequence). CDR3 length: 14 residues. This chain's CDR3 is CASSPGISYNEQFF. CDR3 nucleotides: TGTGCCAGCAGTCCGGGGATCTCCTACAATGAGCAGTTCTTC.

Remarks on this clonotype: One junction end disagrees with the germline gene, perhaps due to a read error. This chain connects TRBV28 to TRBJ1-2; no firm D call. Germline V gene data show CDR1 as MDHEN and CDR2 as SYDVKM. The CDR3 contains 14 residues. CDR3 sequence: CASSPAGTNYGHTF. The CDR3 region has the DNA TGTGCCAGCAGCCCCGCGGGTACTAACTATGGCCACACCTTC.

This clonotype was detected a few times. The gene calls are TRBV6-5 and TRBJ2-1; D gene uncertain. Germline CDR1 MNHEY, CDR2 SVGAGI. The CDR3 length is 14 residues. The V and J ends lost 4 bases and 8 bases respectively, with 15 bases between them. CDR3 nucleotides: TGTGCCAGCAGTTCGAGTTTCGGCCACGATGAGCAGTTCTTC. As protein: CASSSSFGHDEQFF.

A few counts support this clonotype. V is TRBV29-1 and J is TRBJ2-7, with D possibly being TRBD1 or TRBD2 (5 bases each). Trimming removed 4 bases at V and 0 bases at J, with 10 bases between. The germline CDR1 and CDR2 sequences are SQVTM and ANQGSEA. The CDR3 has 13 residues. In DNA form, the CDR3 reads TGCAGCGTTGTGGGACCCAGCTCCTACGAGCAGTACTTC. It is translated as CSVVGPSSYEQYF.

This chain links TRBV4-2 with TRBJ2-2; 7 bases map to TRBD2. The J segment lost 4 bases and the V segment lost 4 bases, leaving 6 bases of the junction unmatched. The CDR3 spans 15 residues. In germline, CDR1 is LGHNA, CDR2 YNFKEQ. This CDR3 reads CASSLRGGPTGELFF. The CDR3 DNA follows: TGTGCCAGCAGCCTACGCGGGGGACCCACCGGGGAGCTGTTTTTT.

The V and J genes are TRBV6-2 or TRBV6-3 and TRBJ2-6, with 7 bases fitting TRBD1. CDR3 length equals 19 residues. Germline V gene data show CDR1 as MNHEY and CDR2 as SVGEGT. With V trimmed by 8 bases and J by 0 bases, 16 bases remained unmatched. The CDR3 protein is CASGKPVRQGYSGANVLTF. The CDR3 bases are TGTGCCAGCGGAAAGCCGGTGAGACAGGGCTACTCTGGGGCCAACGTCCTGACTTTC.

For the CDR3, the DNA is TGTGCCAGTAGTGTGGACAGGGACAATCAGCCCCAGCATTTT. This translates into CASSVDRDNQPQHF. The chain has TRBV19 and TRBJ1-5; 8 bases are shared with TRBD1. J gave up 3 bases and V 5 bases, and 3 bases lay outside the gene matches. Germline lookup yields CDR1 LNHDA and CDR2 SQIVND (reference sequence). This CDR3 is built from 14 residues.

This chain uses TRBV29-1 with TRBJ2-3; TRBD2 agrees at 10 bases. The CDR3 sequence is 15 residues long. Germline assignment: CDR1 SQVTM and CDR2 ANQGSEA. V was pared by 3 bases and J by 5 bases, with 8 bases of the junction left unmatched. Here the CDR3 DNA reads TGCAGCGTTGAGTCCCCTAGCGGGGGAGGAGATACGCAGTATTTT. Protein product: CSVESPSGGGDTQYF.

V usage is TRBV6-6 and J usage is TRBJ2-1; D ambiguous. The CDR3 totals 14 residues. V lost 1 base, J lost 6 bases, and 10 bases lay in between. Germline V gene sequence: CDR1 MNHNY, CDR2 SVGAGI (reference sequence). The DNA for the CDR3 is TGTGCCAGCAGTTACTTACCGTCGTCCAATGAGCAGTTCTTC. This codes for CASSYLPSSNEQFF.

The chain has TRBV12-3 or TRBV12-4 and TRBJ1-4, with no clear D. This CDR3 has 13 amino acids. V lost 6 bases and J 10 bases, leaving 15 bases between the germline ends. Here the CDR3 reads CASRLGLRLKLFF. CDR3 in DNA: TGTGCCAGCAGACTCGGGCTCCGCCTAAAACTGTTTTTT.

The gene calls are TRBV29-1 and TRBJ1-1, with a tentative D call TRBD1 (6 bases). V dropped 4 bases and J dropped 1 base, with 19 bases sitting between them. The V gene's germline CDR1 is SQVTM and CDR2 ANQGSEA. The CDR3 runs 16 residues. The DNA for the CDR3 is TGCAGCGTTGTTGGCGCTAGGGGGTATGGGAACACTGAAGCTTTCTTT. Protein sequence: CSVVGARGYGNTEAFF.

The V call is TRBV6-6, the J call TRBJ2-1; D gene ambiguous. The ends were cut back, 5 bases at V and 5 bases at J, with 16 bases in the middle. The germline V gene has CDR1 MNHNY and CDR2 SVGAGI (reference sequence). This CDR3 spans 15 amino acids. In DNA, the CDR3 is TGTGCCAGCAGTAAGCTATATCAGGACCACAATGAGCAGTTCTTC. This translates into CASSKLYQDHNEQFF.

V and J are TRBV20-1 and TRBJ2-1; 11 nucleotides match TRBD2. In germline, CDR1 is DFQATT, CDR2 SNEGSKA (reference sequence). This CDR3 is 16 amino acids long. The V gene end was trimmed by 6 bases and the J gene end by 3 bases; junction bases not matched to a gene: 10. Here the CDR3 DNA reads TGCAGTGCCCTTAGACTAGCGGGGCCCAACTACAATGAGCAGTTCTTC. It is translated as CSALRLAGPNYNEQFF.

This clonotype came up a few times. The V gene is TRBV20-1, the J gene TRBJ1-1; 10 bases are shared with TRBD1. Looked up from germline, CDR1 is DFQATT and CDR2 is SNEGSKA (reference sequence). The V gene end was trimmed by 6 bases and the J gene end by 3 bases; junction bases not matched to a gene: 7. The CDR3 is 14 residues long. DNA of the CDR3: TGCAGTGCACGGACAGGGGGAGGGTACACTGAAGCTTTCTTT. This translates into CSARTGGGYTEAFF.

This clonotype occurred once. The V and J genes are TRBV12-5 and TRBJ2-7; D could derive from TRBD1 or TRBD2 (5 bases each). The J call may be in error: the DNA end matches TRBJ2-5 better. This CDR3 comprises 16 residues. CDR1 is LGHNT, CDR2 FRNRAP, per germline. DNA of the CDR3: TGTGCTAGTGGCCTGGGGGTAGGGCAACCTGGGGAGACCCAGTACTTC. Amino acids: CASGLGVGQPGETQYF.

The chain combines TRBV27 with TRBJ2-7, with TRBD1 identical over 7 bases. Trimming took 1 base from V and 1 from J; bases not matched to a gene: 7. Germline-derived CDR1 and CDR2 are MNHEY and SMNVEV (reference sequence). The CDR3 spans 16 residues. CDR3 nucleotide sequence: TGTGCCAGCAGTTTATGGTCTGGACAGGCGTCCTACGAGCAGTACTTC. Translating it yields CASSLWSGQASYEQYF.

This clonotype was detected only a few times. The chain couples TRBV6-1 to TRBJ1-2, with D hard to call. Germline V gives CDR1 MNHNS, CDR2 SASEGT. The CDR3 has 15 residues. V was trimmed by 1 base and J by 3 bases, leaving 12 bases between them. CDR3: CASSEETGGYYGYTF. CDR3 nucleotide sequence: TGTGCCAGCAGTGAAGAGACGGGAGGATACTATGGCTACACCTTC.

This clonotype was detected ten times or more. One end of the junction varies from germline; a read error may be responsible. CDR3 sequence reads: CASSQQGAYEQYF. In DNA form, the CDR3 reads TGTGCCAGCAGCCAACAGGGTGCCTACGAGCAGTACTTC. This chain connects TRBV4-3 to TRBJ2-7; a weak D match, TRBD1 (6 bases). CDR1 is LGHNA, CDR2 YSLEER, per germline. The CDR3 covers 13 residues.

This clonotype was found a few times. This sequence joins TRBV27 and TRBJ2-3; 8 positions agree with TRBD2. The germline V gene encodes CDR1 MNHEY and CDR2 SMNVEV (reference sequence). The CDR3 covers 13 residues. The V segment lost 11 bases and the J segment 5 bases; nucleotides outside the gene matches: 9. The CDR3 nucleotides read TGTGCCGTGAGGACTAGCTGGCGAGATACGCAGTATTTT. It encodes CAVRTSWRDTQYF.

The gene calls are TRBV19 and TRBJ2-5; 7 bases line up with TRBD1. The germline V gene has CDR1 LNHDA and CDR2 SQIVND (reference sequence). With 5 bases clipped from V and 11 bases from J, the junction kept 11 bases outside the gene matches. The CDR3 runs 13 residues. CDR3 protein: CASSSWTGQGQYF. For the CDR3, the DNA is TGTGCCAGTAGTTCCTGGACAGGCCAGGGGCAGTACTTC. Full variable domain (remainder filled in from reference TRBV19 and TRBJ2-5): DGGITQSPKYLFRKEGQNVTLSCEQNLNHDAMYWYRQDPGQGLRLIYYSQIVNDFQKGDIAEGYSVSREKKESFPLTVTSAQKNPTAFYLCASSSWTGQGQYFGPGTRLLVL.

This sequence joins TRBV12-3 or TRBV12-4 and TRBJ2-2, with a possible D match to TRBD1 (5 bases). Trimming cost V 7 bases and J 6 bases, with 9 bases left between them. The CDR3 is made up of 12 amino acids. The CDR3 coding sequence is TGTGCCAGCAACCCAGGGTCCGGGGAGCTGTTTTTT. This encodes CASNPGSGELFF.

This clonotype was observed a handful of times. This rearrangement joins TRBV27 to TRBJ2-7; D unclear. Germline V gene data show CDR1 as MNHEY and CDR2 as SMNVEV (reference sequence). V dropped 2 bases and J dropped 3 bases, with 8 bases sitting between them. The CDR3 is made up of 13 amino acids. CDR3 in amino acids: CASSLIGGYEQYF. The CDR3 region has the DNA TGTGCCAGCAGTTTAATAGGTGGCTACGAGCAGTACTTC.

The chain couples TRBV18 to TRBJ2-5; TRBD1 is a possible D gene (5 bases). Looked up from germline, CDR1 is KGHSH and CDR2 is LQKENI. The V gene lost 0 bases and the J gene lost 2 bases, with 13 bases spanning the gap. CDR3 size: 16 residues. This chain's CDR3 is CASSPPPVQGQETQYF. CDR3 coding DNA: TGTGCCAGCTCACCACCGCCGGTGCAGGGACAAGAGACCCAGTACTTC. The full variable domain, its missing parts supplied by reference TRBV18 and TRBJ2-5, is NAGVMQNPRHLVRRRGQEARLRCSPMKGHSHVYWYRQLPEEGLKFMVYLQKENIIDESGMPKERFSAEFPKEGPSILRIQQVVRGDSAAYFCASSPPPVQGQETQYFGPGTRLLVL.

CDR3: CSARDVERAPETQYF. In nucleotides, the CDR3 is TGCAGTGCTAGAGATGTTGAAAGGGCGCCTGAGACCCAGTACTTC. This chain uses TRBV20-1 with TRBJ2-5; D gene unclear. CDR1 and CDR2 (germline): DFQATT, SNEGSKA (reference sequence). This CDR3 is built from 15 residues. Trimming cost V 0 bases and J 5 bases, with 16 bases left between them.

The chain joins TRBV6-5 to TRBJ2-1; tentatively, D is TRBD1 (6 bases). Trimming stripped 3 bases from V and 4 bases from J, with 13 bases between. Germline CDR1 MNHEY, CDR2 SVGAGI. CDR3 length: 15 amino acids. CDR3 bases: TGTGCCAGCAGTTATGGGGGCCCAACTTACAATGAGCAGTTCTTC. This codes for CASSYGGPTYNEQFF.

The chain carries TRBV27 and TRBJ1-4, with 9 bases lining up with TRBD1. V shed 5 bases, J shed 6 bases, and the junction held 4 bases outside the gene matches. Germline V gene lookup returns CDR1 MNHEY and CDR2 SMNVEV (reference sequence). The CDR3 extends over 14 amino acids. CDR3 coding DNA: TGTGCCAGCAGTACGTGGACAGGGGATGAAAAACTGTTTTTT. It specifies CASSTWTGDEKLFF.

The gene calls are TRBV6-2 or TRBV6-3 and TRBJ1-5, with D perhaps TRBD1 (6 bases). Germline loops: CDR1 MNHEY, CDR2 SVGEGT. The V gene lost 5 bases and the J gene lost 5 bases, with 13 bases spanning the gap. The CDR3 covers 14 residues. CDR3 sequence (DNA): TGTGCCAGCAGTCAGGGGAGGATGCATCAGCCCCAGCATTTT. Protein sequence: CASSQGRMHQPQHF.

The chain carries TRBV11-2 and TRBJ2-7; 9 nucleotides agree with TRBD2. With the DNA end fitting TRBJ2-5 better, the J assignment may be wrong. Germline lookup yields CDR1 SGHAT and CDR2 FQNNGV. The CDR3 is 15 amino acids. The CDR3 DNA reads TGTGCCAGCAGCTTAGTAATAGCGGGAGAAGAGACCCAGTACTTC. Translation: CASSLVIAGEETQYF.